This T cell receptor beta chain was identified in a study of T-cell memory formation after mild COVID-19. Whole-study findings and limits: SARS-CoV-2 specificity was not confirmed for second-wave clones peaking on day 37. Contracting CD4+ clones were located mainly in CM and EM, and CD8+ clones in EMRA. Cross-reactive memory apparently joined, as some responding clones appeared in pre-infection memory.

As for this clonotype: What it binds is not known.

CDR3 length: 16 residues. Looked up from germline, CDR1 is SEHNR and CDR2 is FQNEAQ (reference sequence). Trimming took 6 bases from V and 4 from J; bases not matched to a gene: 13. cDNA libraries for TCR alpha and TCR beta, carrying sample barcodes and UMIs, came from 5'RACE with constant-segment primers. One entry per CDR3 protein results from TCRdb running MiXCR on the 5' RACE reads. This repertoire shows 550,000 to 700,000 distinct CDR3 sequences, around 15% found once; its top ten account for 8.1%. V gene TRBV7-9 combines with J gene TRBJ2-5; 8 positions agree with TRBD2. Specimen: PBMCs or a T cell subset sorted from them (not recorded which). The source is an adult woman who had mild COVID-19 (a few samples of this study predate the infection). Cell type and time point are not known. CDR3 in amino acids: CASRTEPRGGSETQYF. Here the CDR3 DNA reads TGTGCCAGCAGAACTGAGCCCCGGGGGGGCTCAGAGACCCAGTACTTC.